Given below is one T cell receptor (beta chain) in context. What antigen it recognizes has not been identified. Qualities for individual bases were not recorded, and no much larger clone is one base off. In the prospective study, participants were about 18 to 90 years old, resided in 24 geographic areas of the United States, and were enrolled through a virtual design. In the prospective study, participants were assigned to cohorts based on the clinical history participants reported in a screening survey and a study questionnaire. Recovered participants in ImmuneRACE Cohort 3 were defined as having two consecutive negative NP/OP PCR tests, clearance from a healthcare professional, or resolution of symptoms. Each participant in the prospective study had whole blood, serum and a nasopharyngeal or oropharyngeal swab collected by mobile phlebotomists. Additional blood draws and questionnaires over an approximately 2-month period could optionally be provided by prospective study participants. Prospective study blood samples were shipped either frozen or at room temperature before DNA extraction.

This sample is part of a study of blood T cell repertoires in COVID-19 (dated by TCRdb to 2018 to 2020). Study-wide context: Samples covering the acute and convalescent phases of COVID-19 were provided by collaborators in the United States, Italy and Spain. The prospective study material was composed of cDNA or gDNA derived from T cells, B-cell-depleted T cells, or PBMCs. Subjects who had been exposed to COVID-19, were actively infected with it, or had recovered from it provided the deeply sampled blood TCRbeta repertoires that made up the dataset. The repertoires were released in a freely available public database intended as a resource for research on the immune response to SARS-CoV-2. Samples came from the ongoing ImmuneRACE study (first 160 participants) plus 1,254 subjects from 6 global collaborators. The sample metadata nearly always contained a de-identified subject ID, COVID-19 status, age in years and sex. Where available, HLA class I and class II types were taken from metadata supplied by the sample provider and were not determined by assay-based typing. Beyond this particular receptor, the publication reports: The quantity of clinical and demographic metadata differed by source and by participant and was supplied without curation.

TCRbeta CDR3 regions were amplified from genomic DNA by means of the immunoSEQ Assay, a bias-controlled multiplex PCR. The original pipeline was this. The number of nucleated cells in each sample was estimated from the amplification of reference gene primers within the assay. To quantify the absolute abundance of each unique TCRbeta CDR3 rearrangement, sequence reads were collapsed and filtered. For each sample, productive Simpson clonality was calculated as the square root of Simpson's diversity index across productive rearrangements. TCRdb took over this immuneACCESS table, retaining in-frame rearrangements with V and J assigned. Such tables are incomplete; in checked studies, under half of the missing clones stem from an unresolved V gene, and the remainder is unexplained. That table gives V, J and clone size, and the DNA gave D and trimming. The sample table shows some 330,000 clones, and about 92% are seen once. Less than 20% of the sample rests with the top ten.

The sequence was collected from a woman younger than 45 who had recovered from COVID-19. The sequencing input was PBMCs or T cells enriched from blood (not recorded which).

The CDR3 loop reads CASSYSRRTLFYEQYF. The DNA sequence reads TGTGCCAGCAGTTACTCGAGGAGGACTCTATTTTACGAGCAGTACTTC. The chain was built from TRBV6-5 and TRBJ2-7; possibly the D gene is TRBD2, per 5 matching bases. V is shortened by 0 bases, J by 4 bases, and the region joining them spans 16 bases. The germline V gene provides CDR1 MNHEY and CDR2 SVGAGI. The CDR3 sequence holds 16 residues, the cysteine and phenylalanine included. Only the CDR3 region is kept as DNA, spanning 48 bases read in frame from base 1.